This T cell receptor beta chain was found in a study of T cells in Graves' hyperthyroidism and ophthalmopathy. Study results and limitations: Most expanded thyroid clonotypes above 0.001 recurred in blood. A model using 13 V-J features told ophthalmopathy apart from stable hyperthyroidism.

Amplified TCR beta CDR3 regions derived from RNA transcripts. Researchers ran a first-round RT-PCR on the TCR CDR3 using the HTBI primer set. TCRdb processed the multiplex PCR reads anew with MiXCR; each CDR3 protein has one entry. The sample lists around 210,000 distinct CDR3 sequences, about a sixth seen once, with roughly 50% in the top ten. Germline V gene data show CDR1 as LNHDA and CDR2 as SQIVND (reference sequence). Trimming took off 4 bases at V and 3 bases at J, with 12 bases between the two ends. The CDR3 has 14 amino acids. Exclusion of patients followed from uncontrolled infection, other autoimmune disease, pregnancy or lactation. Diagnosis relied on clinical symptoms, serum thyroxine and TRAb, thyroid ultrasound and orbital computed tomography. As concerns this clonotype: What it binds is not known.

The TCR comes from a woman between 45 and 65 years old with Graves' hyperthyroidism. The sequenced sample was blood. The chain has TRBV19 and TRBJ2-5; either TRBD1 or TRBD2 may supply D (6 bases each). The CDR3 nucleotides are TGTGCCAGTAGTAACGGGGGCTCGGAAGAGACCCAGTACTTC. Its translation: CASSNGGSEETQYF. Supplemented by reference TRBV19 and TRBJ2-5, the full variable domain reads DGGITQSPKYLFRKEGQNVTLSCEQNLNHDAMYWYRQDPGQGLRLIYYSQIVNDFQKGDIAEGYSVSREKKESFPLTVTSAQKNPTAFYLCASSNGGSEETQYFGPGTRLLVL.